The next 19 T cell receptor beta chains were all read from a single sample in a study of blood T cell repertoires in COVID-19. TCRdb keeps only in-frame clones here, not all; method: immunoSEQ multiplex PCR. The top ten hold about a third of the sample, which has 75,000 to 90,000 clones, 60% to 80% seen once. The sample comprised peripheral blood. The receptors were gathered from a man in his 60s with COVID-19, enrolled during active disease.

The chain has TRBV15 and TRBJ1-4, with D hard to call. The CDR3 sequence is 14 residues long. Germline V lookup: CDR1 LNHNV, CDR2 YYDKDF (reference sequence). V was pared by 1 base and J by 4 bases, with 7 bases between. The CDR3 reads CATSRGPSNEKLFF. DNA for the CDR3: TGTGCCACCAGCAGAGGCCCCAGTAATGAAAAACTGTTTTTT.

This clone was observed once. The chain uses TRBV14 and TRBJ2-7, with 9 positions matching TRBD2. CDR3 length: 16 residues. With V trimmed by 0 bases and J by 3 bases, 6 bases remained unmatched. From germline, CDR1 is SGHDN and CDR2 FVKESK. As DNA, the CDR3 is TGTGCCAGCAGCCAAGAGCGCGGAGCGGGAGGCTACGAGCAGTACTTC. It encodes CASSQERGAGGYEQYF.

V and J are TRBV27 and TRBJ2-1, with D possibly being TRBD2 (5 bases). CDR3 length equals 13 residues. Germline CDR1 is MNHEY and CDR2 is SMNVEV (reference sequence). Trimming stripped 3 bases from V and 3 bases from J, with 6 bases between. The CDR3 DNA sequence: TGTGCCAGCAGTTTGACTATCTACAATGAGCAGTTCTTC. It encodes CASSLTIYNEQFF.

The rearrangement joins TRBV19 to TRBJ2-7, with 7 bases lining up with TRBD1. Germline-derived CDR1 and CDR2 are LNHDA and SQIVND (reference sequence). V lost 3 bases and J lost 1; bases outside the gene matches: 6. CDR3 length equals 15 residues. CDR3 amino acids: CASSIGQEPSYEQYF. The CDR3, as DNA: TGTGCCAGTAGTATCGGACAGGAACCATCCTACGAGCAGTACTTC.

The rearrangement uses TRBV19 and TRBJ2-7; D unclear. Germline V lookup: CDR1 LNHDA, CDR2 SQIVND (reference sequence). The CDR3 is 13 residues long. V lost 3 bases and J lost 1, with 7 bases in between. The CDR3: CASSMAESYEQYF. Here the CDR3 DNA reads TGTGCCAGTAGTATGGCCGAATCCTACGAGCAGTACTTC.

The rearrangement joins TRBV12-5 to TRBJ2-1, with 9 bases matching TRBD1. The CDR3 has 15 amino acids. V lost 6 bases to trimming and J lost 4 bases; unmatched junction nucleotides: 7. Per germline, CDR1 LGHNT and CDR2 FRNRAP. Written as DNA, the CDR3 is TGTGCTAGTGGACGGCCACAGGGGGCTTACAATGAGCAGTTCTTC. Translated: CASGRPQGAYNEQFF.

CDR3 in amino acids: CATSAIFDASSYEQYF. The CDR3 region has the DNA TGTGCCACCAGCGCGATTTTCGACGCTAGCTCCTACGAGCAGTACTTC. J is TRBJ2-7 and V is TRBV15; D uncertain. Germline CDR1 LNHNV, CDR2 YYDKDF (reference sequence). This CDR3 has 16 amino acids. V was shortened by 5 bases and J by 0 bases, with 17 bases between the two germline ends. The full variable domain, rest sourced from reference TRBV15 and TRBJ2-7, is DAMVIQNPRYQVTQFGKPVTLSCSQTLNHNVMYWYQQKSSQAPKLLFHYYDKDFNNEADTPDNFQSRRPNTSFCFLDIRSPGLGDTAMYLCATSAIFDASSYEQYFGPGTRLTVT.

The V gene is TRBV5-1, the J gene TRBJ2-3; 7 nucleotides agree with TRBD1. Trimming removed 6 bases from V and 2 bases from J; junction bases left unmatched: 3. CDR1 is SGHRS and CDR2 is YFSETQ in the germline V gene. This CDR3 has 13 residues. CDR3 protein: CASTGTATDTQYF. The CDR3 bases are TGCGCCAGCACCGGGACAGCCACAGATACGCAGTATTTT. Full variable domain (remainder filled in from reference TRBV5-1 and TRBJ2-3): KAGVTQTPRYLIKTRGQQVTLSCSPISGHRSVSWYQQTPGQGLQFLFEYFSETQRNKGNFPGRFSGRQFSNSRSEMNVSTLELGDSALYLCASTGTATDTQYFGPGTRLTVL.

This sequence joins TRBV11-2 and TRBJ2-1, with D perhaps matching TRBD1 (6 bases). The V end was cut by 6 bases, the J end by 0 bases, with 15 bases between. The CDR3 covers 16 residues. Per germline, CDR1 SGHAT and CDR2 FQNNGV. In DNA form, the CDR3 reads TGTGCCAGCAGACGACCGACAGGAAGCTCCTACAATGAGCAGTTCTTC. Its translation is CASRRPTGSSYNEQFF.

The CDR3 DNA sequence: TGTGCCAGCAGCCAAGAGACGGGGGGCCCAGATACGCAGTATTTT. Protein sequence: CASSQETGGPDTQYF. The V gene is TRBV3-1 (or the pseudogene TRBV3-2), the J gene TRBJ2-3; D might be TRBD2 (7 bases). The CDR3 contains 15 residues. Trimming pared 0 bases from V and 4 bases from J, leaving 11 bases between. The germline CDR1 and CDR2 sequences are LGHDT and YNNKEL (reference sequence).

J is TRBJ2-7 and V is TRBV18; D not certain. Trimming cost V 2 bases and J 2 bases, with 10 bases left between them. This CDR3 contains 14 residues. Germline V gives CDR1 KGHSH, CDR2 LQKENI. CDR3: CASSPEPGPYEQYF. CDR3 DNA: TGTGCCAGCTCACCAGAACCAGGTCCCTACGAGCAGTACTTC.

In nucleotides, the CDR3 is TGTGCCAGCAGTCTTACCGGACAGGGGGCCATCCTCTATGGCTACACCTTC. Translated: CASSLTGQGAILYGYTF. The chain is built from TRBV27 and TRBJ1-2; 11 bases map to TRBD1. V was clipped by 5 bases and J by 4 bases; unmatched bases: 12. From germline, CDR1 is MNHEY and CDR2 SMNVEV (reference sequence). This CDR3 has 17 amino acids.

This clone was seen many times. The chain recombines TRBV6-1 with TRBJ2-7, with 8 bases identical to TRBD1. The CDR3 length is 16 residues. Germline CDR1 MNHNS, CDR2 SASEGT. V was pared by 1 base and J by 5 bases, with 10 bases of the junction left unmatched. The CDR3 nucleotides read TGTGCCAGCAGTGAAGGTGTCGGACAGGGAGTCGACGAGCAGTACTTC. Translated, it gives CASSEGVGQGVDEQYF.

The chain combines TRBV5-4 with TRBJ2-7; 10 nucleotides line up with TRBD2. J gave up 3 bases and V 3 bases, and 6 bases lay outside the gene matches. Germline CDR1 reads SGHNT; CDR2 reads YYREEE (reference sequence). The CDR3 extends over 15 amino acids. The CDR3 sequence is CASSSPGTSVYEQYF. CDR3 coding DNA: TGTGCCAGCAGCTCGCCCGGGACTAGCGTCTACGAGCAGTACTTC. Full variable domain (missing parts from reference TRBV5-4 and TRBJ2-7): ETGVTQSPTHLIKTRGQQVTLRCSSQSGHNTVSWYQQALGQGPQFIFQYYREEENGRGNFPPRFSGLQFPNYSSELNVNALELDDSALYLCASSSPGTSVYEQYFGPGTRLTVT.

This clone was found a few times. The CDR3 here is CASRGGQVGGQETQYF. The DNA of the CDR3 is TGTGCCAGCAGAGGCGGCCAGGTGGGGGGCCAAGAGACCCAGTACTTC. V is TRBV2 and J is TRBJ2-5; a possible D gene is TRBD2 (6 bases). Trimming shortened V by 6 bases and J by 1 base, and 18 bases separated the two germline ends. This CDR3 has 16 residues. The germline V gene encodes CDR1 SNHLY and CDR2 FYNNEI.

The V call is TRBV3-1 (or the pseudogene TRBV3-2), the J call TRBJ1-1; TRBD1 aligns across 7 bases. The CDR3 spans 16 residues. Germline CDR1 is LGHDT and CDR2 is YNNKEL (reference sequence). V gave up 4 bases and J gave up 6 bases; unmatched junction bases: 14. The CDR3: CASSPHVGQASPEAFF. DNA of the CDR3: TGTGCCAGCAGCCCCCACGTCGGACAGGCATCTCCTGAAGCTTTCTTT.

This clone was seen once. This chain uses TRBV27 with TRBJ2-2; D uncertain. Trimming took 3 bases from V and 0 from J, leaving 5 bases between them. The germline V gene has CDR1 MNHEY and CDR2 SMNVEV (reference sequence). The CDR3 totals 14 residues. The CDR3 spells CASSFATNTGELFF. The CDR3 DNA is TGTGCCAGCAGTTTTGCGACGAACACCGGGGAGCTGTTTTTT.

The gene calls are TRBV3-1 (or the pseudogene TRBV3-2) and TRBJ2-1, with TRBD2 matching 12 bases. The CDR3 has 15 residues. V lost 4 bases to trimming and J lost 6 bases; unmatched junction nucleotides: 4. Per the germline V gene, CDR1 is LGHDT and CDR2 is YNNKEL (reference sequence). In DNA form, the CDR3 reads TGTGCCAGCAGCCCCCTAGCGGGGGGGGGCAATGAGCAGTTCTTC. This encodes CASSPLAGGGNEQFF.

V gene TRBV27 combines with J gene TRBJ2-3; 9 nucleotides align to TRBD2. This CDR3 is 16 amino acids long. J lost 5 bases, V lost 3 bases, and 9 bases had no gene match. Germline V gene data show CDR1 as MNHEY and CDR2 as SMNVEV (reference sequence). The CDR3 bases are TGTGCCAGCAGTTTTATGGGCGGGAGGGATAAAGATACGCAGTATTTT. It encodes CASSFMGGRDKDTQYF.